Below, 17 T cell receptor beta chains from the same sample are listed, as sequenced in a study of blood T cell repertoires in COVID-19. Clones were sequenced by immunoSEQ multiplex PCR, and TCRdb holds only the in-frame ones, with some missing. The profile shows about 55,000 clones, about 91% of them singletons. Sequencing was done on a sample of peripheral blood. These receptors were collected from a man between 45 and 60 years old with active COVID-19.

The chain uses TRBV6-5 and TRBJ2-1; the match to TRBD2 covers 11 bases. Germline CDR1 MNHEY, CDR2 SVGAGI. The CDR3 runs to 14 residues. V trimming: 6 bases; J trimming: 6 bases; junction bases outside the gene matches: 4. The CDR3 nucleotides read TGTGCCAGCAGGCCCGGACTAGCGGGCAATGAGCAGTTCTTC. As protein: CASRPGLAGNEQFF.

This chain links TRBV5-6 with TRBJ2-7; 11 bases are a match to TRBD2. V lost 4 bases, J lost 3 bases, and 6 bases stayed unmatched. CDR1 is SGHDT, CDR2 YYEEEE, per germline. The CDR3 runs to 15 residues. The CDR3 sequence is CASSQGTSGYYEQYF. CDR3 bases: TGTGCCAGCAGCCAGGGGACTAGCGGTTACTACGAGCAGTACTTC.

The rearrangement links TRBV6-5 to TRBJ1-1; the match to TRBD1 covers 7 bases. Germline values: CDR1 MNHEY, CDR2 SVGAGI. V was clipped by 10 bases and J by 1 base; unmatched bases: 12. This CDR3 contains 15 residues. The CDR3 spells CAIQQTGAKNTEAFF. DNA of the CDR3: TGTGCCATACAACAAACAGGGGCCAAGAACACTGAAGCTTTCTTT.

This rearrangement joins TRBV12-3 or TRBV12-4 to TRBJ1-1; D is undetermined. The CDR3 runs 13 residues. The V gene lost 6 bases and the J gene lost 1 base, with 9 bases spanning the gap. The DNA of the CDR3 is TGTGCCAGCAGCGAGAACAGGAACACTGAAGCTTTCTTT. It encodes CASSENRNTEAFF.

This chain links TRBV5-1 with TRBJ2-1; possibly TRBD1 for D (6 bases). V lost 4 bases, J lost 4 bases, and 15 bases lay in between. This CDR3 has 15 amino acids. The germline V gene has CDR1 SGHRS and CDR2 YFSETQ. The CDR3 nucleotides are TGCGCCAGCAGCGAGGGGCAGGGGATTTACAATGAGCAGTTCTTC. It encodes CASSEGQGIYNEQFF.

The gene calls are TRBV5-1 and TRBJ2-5; the match to TRBD1 covers 7 bases. After removal of 0 bases from V and 2 bases from J, the junction contained 1 base not matched to a gene. Germline lookup yields CDR1 SGHRS and CDR2 YFSETQ. The CDR3 contains 14 residues. The DNA of the CDR3 is TGCGCCAGCAGCTTGGAGGGGGCTCAAGAGACCCAGTACTTC. Amino acid sequence: CASSLEGAQETQYF.

In nucleotides, the CDR3 is TGTGCCAGCGGATGGGACACTTACAATGAGCAGTTCTTC. It is translated as CASGWDTYNEQFF. The chain has TRBV27 and TRBJ2-1; maybe TRBD1 (6 bases). Trimming left V 8 bases short and J 4 bases short, with 12 bases between. Germline V gene data show CDR1 as MNHEY and CDR2 as SMNVEV (reference sequence). The length of the CDR3 is 13 residues.

The J gene is TRBJ1-2, the V gene TRBV18; 8 bases are a match to TRBD1. Germline assignment: CDR1 KGHSH and CDR2 LQKENI. The CDR3 totals 14 residues. V dropped 2 bases and J dropped 4; count of bases not matched to a gene: 3. CDR3 region: CASSPGTGLYGYTF. CDR3 nucleotide sequence: TGTGCCAGCTCACCAGGGACAGGACTCTATGGCTACACCTTC.

DNA for the CDR3: TGCAGCGCCGAAGGGCAGGGGGGTAAACTGTTTTTT. Protein product: CSAEGQGGKLFF. The chain recombines TRBV29-1 with TRBJ1-4, with 7 bases aligning to TRBD1. Trimming cost V 7 bases and J 11 bases; bases outside gene matches: 10. CDR3 length equals 12 residues. Germline CDR1 reads SQVTM; CDR2 reads ANQGSEA. Full variable domain (outside the CDR3, taken from reference TRBV29-1 and TRBJ1-4): SAVISQKPSRDICQRGTSLTIQCQVDSQVTMMFWYRQQPGQSLTLIATANQGSEATYESGFVIDKFPISRPNLTFSTLTVSNMSPEDSSIYLCSAEGQGGKLFFGSGTQLSVL.

V usage is TRBV5-4 and J usage is TRBJ1-1; unclear D gene. The CDR3 extends over 13 amino acids. Between the trimmed V and J ends, which lost 0 bases and 12 bases, there was a span of 15 bases. Germline-derived CDR1 and CDR2 are SGHNT and YYREEE (reference sequence). The CDR3 is CASSLVGSGGTFF. The CDR3 DNA is TGTGCCAGCAGCTTGGTGGGTTCTGGAGGGACTTTCTTT.

In DNA form, the CDR3 reads TGTGCCAGTAGCACGTCTAGCTCCTACGAGCAGTACTTC. Amino acids: CASSTSSSYEQYF. The chain recombines TRBV19 with TRBJ2-7; D call uncertain. Germline CDR1 and CDR2: LNHDA and SQIVND (reference sequence). The V and J ends lost 6 bases and 0 bases respectively, with 9 bases between them. This CDR3 region has 13 residues.

This rearrangement joins TRBV5-4 to TRBJ1-2; 9 bases map to TRBD1. CDR1 and CDR2 from the germline V gene are SGHNT and YYREEE (reference sequence). CDR3 length: 15 amino acids. The V segment lost 3 bases and the J segment 7 bases; nucleotides outside the gene matches: 10. The CDR3 here is CASSYPGQGWGGYTF. The CDR3 nucleotides read TGTGCCAGCAGCTATCCGGGACAGGGATGGGGTGGCTACACCTTC.

This chain links TRBV19 with TRBJ1-2; tentative D call: TRBD1 (5 bases). CDR1 is LNHDA, CDR2 SQIVND, per germline (reference sequence). The CDR3 spans 14 residues. V lost 7 bases, J lost 4 bases, and 16 bases lay in between. The CDR3 here is CASTKQGLAYGYTF. Written as DNA, the CDR3 is TGTGCCAGTACCAAGCAGGGCCTTGCCTATGGCTACACCTTC.

In its sample, this clone was seen once. The chain carries TRBV7-9 and TRBJ1-1, with TRBD1 matching over 7 bases. This CDR3 contains 14 residues. CDR1 SEHNR and CDR2 FQNEAQ come from the germline V gene (reference sequence). The trim removed 5 bases at V and 4 bases at J, leaving 7 bases unmatched. This CDR3 reads CASSPRTGLTEAFF. In nucleotides, the CDR3 is TGTGCCAGCAGCCCACGGACAGGACTCACTGAAGCTTTCTTT.

This chain uses TRBV11-3 with TRBJ2-2, with D maybe TRBD1 (5 bases). CDR1 SGHNT and CDR2 YENEEA come from the germline V gene. This CDR3 is built from 14 residues. V was clipped by 10 bases and J by 0 bases, with 12 bases between them. The CDR3 DNA is TGTGCCACCGAGCAGGGCGCGAACACCGGGGAGCTGTTTTTT. The encoded protein is CATEQGANTGELFF.

This chain links TRBV6-2 or TRBV6-3 with TRBJ1-1; D unresolved. CDR3 length: 14 amino acids. Trimming shortened V by 5 bases and J by 4 bases, and 14 bases separated the two germline ends. CDR1 and CDR2 (germline): MNHEY, SVGEGT. This CDR3 reads CASSPFEVSTEAFF. The CDR3 DNA reads as TGTGCCAGCAGTCCGTTCGAGGTCAGCACTGAAGCTTTCTTT.

The rearrangement uses TRBV20-1 and TRBJ1-1; D gene uncertain. Germline lookup yields CDR1 DFQATT and CDR2 SNEGSKA (reference sequence). The CDR3 is 14 amino acids. Trimming pared 3 bases from V and 7 bases from J, leaving 18 bases between. CDR3 DNA: TGCAGTGCTAGTGATCCGGGTGGCCAGATTGAAGCTTTCTTT. The encoded protein is CSASDPGGQIEAFF.